Following are 10 T cell receptor beta chains from one sample sequenced in a study of glioma-infiltrating T cells. Using RNA template, CDR3s of TCR alpha and beta were amplified with iRepertoire arm-PCR. TCRdb reprocessed the multiplex PCR reads with MiXCR, giving one entry per CDR3 protein. The table has about 180,000 distinct CDR3 sequences, about 40% seen once. The specimen sequenced was glioma tissue, nonneoplastic brain tissue, or PBMCs (not recorded which). All receptors come from a human donor with low-grade glioma or glioblastoma, undergoing nonglioma brain surgery, or in good health (not recorded which).

As regards this clonotype: A much more abundant neighbour one base away suggests this may be a read error. The chain uses TRBV20-1 and TRBJ2-5; TRBD2 matches at 8 bases. The CDR3 has 13 amino acids. CDR1 DFQATT and CDR2 SNEGSKA come from the germline V gene (reference sequence). With 3 bases clipped from V and 6 bases from J, the junction kept 6 bases outside the gene matches. The CDR3 nucleotides are TGCAGTGCTAGGCCACTAGCGGAACAGACCCAGTACTTC. Its protein product is CSARPLAEQTQYF.

Concerning this clonotype itself: One end of the junction does not line up with germline, which may come from a read error. The chain joins TRBV28 to TRBJ2-3; D remains unclear. The CDR3 sequence is 14 residues long. Germline CDR1 is MDHEN and CDR2 is SYDVKM. CDR3 DNA sequence: TGTGCCAGCATGTCGGCGAGGCGCAAAGATACGAAGTATTTT. As protein: CASMSARRKDTKYF.

This clonotype was picked up many times. The chain combines TRBV3-1 with TRBJ2-1; possibly TRBD1 or TRBD2 for D (5 bases each). The CDR3 covers 14 residues. The germline gives CDR1 LGHDT, CDR2 YNNKEL (reference sequence). Trimming took 4 bases from V and 10 from J, leaving 17 bases between them. The CDR3 nucleotides are TGTGCCAGCAGCCCGAAGGGGAGACCCAGCGAGCAGTTCTTC. This encodes CASSPKGRPSEQFF.

The chain links TRBV12-3 or TRBV12-4 to TRBJ1-2; 8 bases match TRBD1. V was clipped by 2 bases and J by 10 bases; unmatched bases: 6. The length of the CDR3 is 13 residues. The CDR3: CASSLKGTGVYTF. Written as DNA, the CDR3 is TGTGCCAGCAGTTTAAAGGGGACAGGCGTCTACACCTTC.

Points on this clonotype: Sequence at one end of the junction differs from germline and may be a read error. The chain is built from TRBV20-1 and TRBJ1-6; a possible D gene is TRBD1 (6 bases). The CDR3 has 11 amino acids. The germline V gene encodes CDR1 DFQATT and CDR2 SNEGSKA (reference sequence). The CDR3 bases are TGCAGTGCTTACAGGGAGATACCCCTCAACTTT. Protein sequence: CSAYREIPLNF.

The chain couples TRBV3-1 to TRBJ1-1; D might be TRBD1 (6 bases). V was trimmed by 4 bases and J by 7 bases, leaving 10 bases between them. In germline, CDR1 is LGHDT, CDR2 YNNKEL (reference sequence). This CDR3 comprises 12 residues. CDR3 in DNA: TGTGCCAGCAGCCCAACAGGGAATGAAGCTTTCTTT. Translated: CASSPTGNEAFF.

The V call is TRBV29-1, the J call TRBJ2-7; 7 bases map to TRBD1. J gave up 3 bases and V 3 bases, and 5 bases lay outside the gene matches. CDR1 and CDR2 from the germline V gene are SQVTM and ANQGSEA. This CDR3 is built from 13 residues. CDR3 bases: TGCAGCGTTGACTCGACAGGGTGCTACGAGCAGTACTTC. Its translation is CSVDSTGCYEQYF.

The sample holds a few counts of this clonotype. The conserved phenylalanine or tryptophan is not found at the CDR3 terminus, so this likely reflects a read error. This sequence joins TRBV15 and TRBJ1-5; D call uncertain. Germline V gene data show CDR1 as LNHNV and CDR2 as YYDKDF (reference sequence). Trimming cost V 2 bases and J 7 bases, with 12 bases left between them. The CDR3 is 14 amino acids. CDR3 sequence (DNA): TGTGCCACCAGCAGACACCTGGAGGGACAGCCCCAGCATTCT. Amino acid sequence: CATSRHLEGQPQHS.

A note on this clonotype: A read error may produce the germline difference seen at one junction end. The chain couples TRBV2 to TRBJ2-7, with TRBD2 matching over 9 bases. Germline V lookup: CDR1 SNHLY, CDR2 FYNNEI. The CDR3 totals 14 residues. The CDR3, as DNA: TGTGCCAGCAAGTTTAGCGGGAGTATTGACGAGAAGTACTTC. Amino acids: CASKFSGSIDEKYF.

With regard to this clonotype: One junction end disagrees with the germline gene, perhaps due to a read error. The chain recombines TRBV15 with TRBJ2-7, with D possibly matching TRBD1 (5 bases). The CDR3 extends over 13 amino acids. Germline CDR1 reads LNHNV; CDR2 reads YYDKDF (reference sequence). CDR3 residues: CATSFGAGYEEYF. As DNA, the CDR3 is TGTGCCACCAGCTTTGGGGCTGGTTACGAGGAGTACTTC.